The rows below give T cell receptor beta chains drawn from one sample of a study of blood T cell repertoires in COVID-19. The repertoire was sequenced with immunoSEQ multiplex PCR; TCRdb's copy has only in-frame clones and lacks some. The sample includes 68,000 or so clones, 80% to 90% of them seen just once. The sequencing sample was made of peripheral blood. These receptors originate from a man aged 50 to 60 with acute or convalescent COVID-19. Each CDR3 is given with its conserved first and last residue. The D gene is left open where the match is weak. Size is omitted from some rows. Given values are once, few, many or a class for expanded clones.

V gene: TRBV19; clone size: -; J gene: TRBJ2-3; D gene: -; CDR3 DNA: TGTGCCAGTAGTATGAGGGCGTCTAGCACAGATACGCAGTATTTT; CDR3 protein: CASSMRASSTDTQYF
V gene: TRBV7-2; clone size: -; J gene: TRBJ2-7; D gene: -; CDR3 DNA: TGTGCCAGCAGCTTAGCACAGTCCTACGAGCAGTACTTC; CDR3 protein: CASSLAQSYEQYF
V gene: TRBV19; clone size: -; J gene: TRBJ2-4; D gene: -; CDR3 DNA: TGTGCCAGTAGTATTCAGTTGACAGGACTCATTCAGTACTTC; CDR3 protein: CASSIQLTGLIQYF
V gene: TRBV28; clone size: -; J gene: TRBJ2-1; D gene: TRBD1; CDR3 DNA: TGTGCCACAACAGGGGCCCTCTACAATGAGCAGTTCTTC; CDR3 protein: CATTGALYNEQFF
V gene: TRBV4-2; clone size: -; J gene: TRBJ1-5; D gene: TRBD1; CDR3 DNA: TGTGCCAGCAGCCAAGATCAGGACAGGGGCAATCAGCCCCAGCATTTT; CDR3 protein: CASSQDQDRGNQPQHF
V gene: TRBV7-9; clone size: -; J gene: TRBJ2-6; D gene: -; CDR3 DNA: TGTGCCAGCAGCAACAGGGTAGGGCCTGGGGCCAACGTCCTGACTTTC; CDR3 protein: CASSNRVGPGANVLTF
V gene: TRBV19; clone size: once; J gene: TRBJ1-1; D gene: -; CDR3 DNA: TGTGCCACCATGGAGGGGGGGCCGAACACTGAAGCTTTCTTT; CDR3 protein: CATMEGGPNTEAFF
V gene: TRBV5-4; clone size: -; J gene: TRBJ2-5; D gene: -; CDR3 DNA: TGTGCCAGCAGCAAAAACCACGGTTCGGAAGAGACCCAGTACTTC; CDR3 protein: CASSKNHGSEETQYF
V gene: TRBV18; clone size: -; J gene: TRBJ1-5; D gene: -; CDR3 DNA: TGTGCCAGCTCACCAGGGGGGGCGCAACAGCCCCAGCATTTT; CDR3 protein: CASSPGGAQQPQHF
V gene: TRBV2; clone size: -; J gene: TRBJ2-1; D gene: -; CDR3 DNA: TGTGCCATCAAGGACTATAACTCCTACAATGAGCAGTTCTTC; CDR3 protein: CAIKDYNSYNEQFF
V gene: TRBV10-3; clone size: -; J gene: TRBJ1-5; D gene: -; CDR3 DNA: TGTGCCATCAGTGAGTCGGGGGGAAATAGGGTAAATCAGCCCCAGCATTTT; CDR3 protein: CAISESGGNRVNQPQHF
V gene: TRBV6-5; clone size: -; J gene: TRBJ1-6; D gene: -; CDR3 DNA: TGTGCCAGCAGACGAACAGGGATTTCACCCCTCCACTTT; CDR3 protein: CASRRTGISPLHF
V gene: TRBV3-1/TRBV3-2; clone size: -; J gene: TRBJ2-1; D gene: TRBD2; CDR3 DNA: TGTGCCAGCAGCAAACAGATTAGCGGGAGGGTTGTGGAGCAGTTCTTC; CDR3 protein: CASSKQISGRVVEQFF
V gene: TRBV6-6; clone size: -; J gene: TRBJ1-3; D gene: TRBD1; CDR3 DNA: TGTGCCAGCAGCCGACAGGGCAAGAGCTCATCCTCTGGAAACACCATATATTTT; CDR3 protein: CASSRQGKSSSSGNTIYF
V gene: TRBV7-2; clone size: -; J gene: TRBJ2-7; D gene: -; CDR3 DNA: TGTGCCAGCAGGATGGGGGGACAGTCCTACGAGCAGTACTTC; CDR3 protein: CASRMGGQSYEQYF
V gene: TRBV6-5; clone size: -; J gene: TRBJ2-5; D gene: TRBD1; CDR3 DNA: TGTGCCAGCAGTTACGGGACAGGGTGGGAGACCCAGTACTTC; CDR3 protein: CASSYGTGWETQYF
V gene: TRBV6-1; clone size: few; J gene: TRBJ2-7; D gene: TRBD1; CDR3 DNA: TGTGCCAGCAGTGGGGCCCGGACAGGGGGCCTCTACGAGCAGTACTTC; CDR3 protein: CASSGARTGGLYEQYF
V gene: TRBV30; clone size: -; J gene: TRBJ2-3; D gene: TRBD2; CDR3 DNA: TGTGCCTGGAGTGCCCCTATAAAACTAGCGGGAGGGCCGGTTGATAATACGCAGTATTTT; CDR3 protein: CAWSAPIKLAGGPVDNTQYF
V gene: TRBV27; clone size: -; J gene: TRBJ2-1; D gene: -; CDR3 DNA: TGTGCCAGCAGTCCCGGGTCGGGCGGGATCCCGTTCAGCTCCTACAATGAGCAGTTCTTC; CDR3 protein: CASSPGSGGIPFSSYNEQFF
V gene: TRBV2; clone size: -; J gene: TRBJ1-3; D gene: -; CDR3 DNA: TGTGCCAGCAGTGAAGTACCTGAGCTAGACTCTGGAAACACCATATATTTT; CDR3 protein: CASSEVPELDSGNTIYF
V gene: TRBV4-3; clone size: -; J gene: TRBJ1-4; D gene: TRBD1; CDR3 DNA: TGCGCCAGCAGCCACCAGTACCGGGACAGGGCCTCAACTAATGAAAAACTGTTTTTT; CDR3 protein: CASSHQYRDRASTNEKLFF
V gene: TRBV27; clone size: few; J gene: TRBJ2-7; D gene: TRBD2; CDR3 DNA: TGTGCCAGCAGTCCCGGACTAGCGGGCTACGAGCAGTACTTC; CDR3 protein: CASSPGLAGYEQYF
V gene: TRBV19; clone size: -; J gene: TRBJ1-3; D gene: -; CDR3 DNA: TGTGCCAGTAGTATAGTAAGGACAGCATTATTCTCTGGAAACACCATATATTTT; CDR3 protein: CASSIVRTALFSGNTIYF
V gene: TRBV6-1; clone size: -; J gene: TRBJ2-2; D gene: -; CDR3 DNA: TGTGCCAGCAGTGAGCCAGGGGAGAACACCGGGGAGCTGTTTTTT; CDR3 protein: CASSEPGENTGELFF
V gene: TRBV18; clone size: -; J gene: TRBJ2-5; D gene: TRBD1; CDR3 DNA: TGTGCCAGCTCACCTGGGACAGGGGGCAAATCAGAGACCCAGTACTTC; CDR3 protein: CASSPGTGGKSETQYF
V gene: TRBV4-3; clone size: -; J gene: TRBJ2-2; D gene: -; CDR3 DNA: TGCGCCAGCAGCCAAGATTGGTACCGCGGTTCGACCGGGGAGCTGTTTTTT; CDR3 protein: CASSQDWYRGSTGELFF
V gene: TRBV18; clone size: -; J gene: TRBJ2-3; D gene: -; CDR3 DNA: TGTGCCAGCTCACCGAATCGGGATACGCAGTATTTT; CDR3 protein: CASSPNRDTQYF
V gene: TRBV27; clone size: -; J gene: TRBJ1-6; D gene: -; CDR3 DNA: TGTGCCAGTCGCTGGCAGAACAATAATTCACCCCTCCACTTT; CDR3 protein: CASRWQNNNSPLHF
V gene: TRBV24-1; clone size: -; J gene: TRBJ1-2; D gene: -; CDR3 DNA: TGTGCCACCAGTGACCCAGGGCAGGGCGATGGCTACACCTTC; CDR3 protein: CATSDPGQGDGYTF
V gene: TRBV19; clone size: once; J gene: TRBJ1-5; D gene: TRBD1; CDR3 DNA: TGTGCCAGTAGTGTGGGACAGGTCGGAGAGCAGCCCCAGCATTTT; CDR3 protein: CASSVGQVGEQPQHF
V gene: TRBV7-2; clone size: -; J gene: TRBJ1-1; D gene: -; CDR3 DNA: TGTGCCAGCAGCTCGGCCCGCGGACTGCTCCGCGCTTTCTTT; CDR3 protein: CASSSARGLLRAFF
V gene: TRBV6-5; clone size: once; J gene: TRBJ1-2; D gene: -; CDR3 DNA: TGTGCCAGCATTAGACAGGCCCTTAACTATGGCTACACCTTC; CDR3 protein: CASIRQALNYGYTF
V gene: TRBV27; clone size: -; J gene: TRBJ2-1; D gene: TRBD2; CDR3 DNA: TGTGCCAGCAGTACTAGACTAGCGGGAGGTTCCTACAATGAGCAGTTCTTC; CDR3 protein: CASSTRLAGGSYNEQFF
V gene: TRBV9; clone size: -; J gene: TRBJ2-3; D gene: -; CDR3 DNA: TGTGCCAGCAGCCCAGACACAGATACGCAGTATTTT; CDR3 protein: CASSPDTDTQYF
V gene: TRBV5-5; clone size: once; J gene: TRBJ2-2; D gene: TRBD1; CDR3 DNA: TGTGCCAGCAGTAGACAGGGGGACGGGGAGCTGTTTTTT; CDR3 protein: CASSRQGDGELFF
V gene: TRBV4-3; clone size: -; J gene: TRBJ2-2; D gene: -; CDR3 DNA: TGCGCCAGCAGCCAGGTGCAGGGGCACACCGGGGAGCTGTTTTTT; CDR3 protein: CASSQVQGHTGELFF
V gene: TRBV5-1; clone size: -; J gene: TRBJ1-4; D gene: -; CDR3 DNA: TGCGCCAGCAGCACAGAAGCCAATGAAAAACTGTTTTTT; CDR3 protein: CASSTEANEKLFF
V gene: TRBV25-1; clone size: -; J gene: TRBJ2-3; D gene: -; CDR3 DNA: TGTGCCAGCAGTGAACAGGGAATAACAGATACGCAGTATTTT; CDR3 protein: CASSEQGITDTQYF
V gene: TRBV18; clone size: few; J gene: TRBJ2-4; D gene: -; CDR3 DNA: TGTGCCAGCTCACCCCGACAAGGCAGCCAAGCCAAAAACATTCAGTACTTC; CDR3 protein: CASSPRQGSQAKNIQYF
V gene: TRBV20-1; clone size: -; J gene: TRBJ1-4; D gene: -; CDR3 DNA: TGCAGTGCTAGGGCCTCCAAACTGTTTTTT; CDR3 protein: CSARASKLFF
V gene: TRBV4-1; clone size: -; J gene: TRBJ2-7; D gene: -; CDR3 DNA: TGCGCCAGCAGCGCAATCCCCGGTGGAGCGGCCTCCTACTCCTACGAGCAGTACTTC; CDR3 protein: CASSAIPGGAASYSYEQYF
V gene: TRBV11-2; clone size: -; J gene: TRBJ2-3; D gene: TRBD2; CDR3 DNA: TGTGCCAGCAGCCTACGGAGGAGACTAGCGGCTAGCACAGATACGCAGTATTTT; CDR3 protein: CASSLRRRLAASTDTQYF
V gene: TRBV6-2/TRBV6-3; clone size: -; J gene: TRBJ1-1; D gene: -; CDR3 DNA: TGTGCCAGCAGTTACCCCCTCAGCACTGAAGCTTTCTTT; CDR3 protein: CASSYPLSTEAFF
V gene: TRBV28; clone size: -; J gene: TRBJ1-2; D gene: TRBD1; CDR3 DNA: TGTGCCAGTCAGACAAGCCGGGACAGGGGTAACTATGGCTACACCTTC; CDR3 protein: CASQTSRDRGNYGYTF
V gene: TRBV28; clone size: once; J gene: TRBJ2-3; D gene: -; CDR3 DNA: TGTGCCAGCAGTTTTGGGGCCGATACGCAGTATTTT; CDR3 protein: CASSFGADTQYF
V gene: TRBV28; clone size: -; J gene: TRBJ1-5; D gene: TRBD1; CDR3 DNA: TGTGCCAGCAGTTCATATACAGGGGGCATGGGCAATCAGCCCCAGCATTTT; CDR3 protein: CASSSYTGGMGNQPQHF
V gene: TRBV19; clone size: -; J gene: TRBJ2-7; D gene: TRBD1; CDR3 DNA: TGTGCCAGTAGTCCCAGACAGGGGAACGAGCAGTACTTC; CDR3 protein: CASSPRQGNEQYF
V gene: TRBV19; clone size: -; J gene: TRBJ1-5; D gene: -; CDR3 DNA: TGTGCCAGTAGTTTTCAGGTCAATCAGCCCCAGCATTTT; CDR3 protein: CASSFQVNQPQHF
V gene: TRBV29-1; clone size: -; J gene: TRBJ1-1; D gene: -; CDR3 DNA: TGCAGCGTTGAAGAGATCTGGGGGGTCAGGACTGAAGCTTTCTTT; CDR3 protein: CSVEEIWGVRTEAFF
V gene: TRBV9; clone size: -; J gene: TRBJ2-1; D gene: TRBD2; CDR3 DNA: TGTGCCAGCAGCGTAGTGCAAGCGGGAATAAGGGAGCAGTTCTTC; CDR3 protein: CASSVVQAGIREQFF
V gene: TRBV5-4; clone size: once; J gene: TRBJ1-1; D gene: -; CDR3 DNA: TGTGCCAGCAGCACAGGACAGACTAACACTGAAGCTTTCTTT; CDR3 protein: CASSTGQTNTEAFF
V gene: TRBV27; clone size: -; J gene: TRBJ1-1; D gene: -; CDR3 DNA: TGTGCCAGCAGAGACGGACAGAAGAGTTTAAGGGGCACTGAAGCTTTCTTT; CDR3 protein: CASRDGQKSLRGTEAFF
V gene: TRBV18; clone size: once; J gene: TRBJ1-5; D gene: -; CDR3 DNA: TGTGCCAGCTCACCCAATAGCAATCAGCCCCAGCATTTT; CDR3 protein: CASSPNSNQPQHF